This entry concerns a single T cell receptor (beta chain). Its antigen is not known. The source of the sample is a study of cytomegalovirus exposure and HLA in healthy donors. The wider study: In a previous analysis, some 120 million unique TCR beta sequences were found from roughly 180 million T cells.

The study, taken as a whole, reports: The authors later found HLA-associated TCR beta chains more clonally expanded than equally common others. Across donors, sequencing depth was assumed by presence/absence analyses to be roughly uniform. The study found most TCR sequences rare, yet found some public TCRs in many donors.

The study ran its PCR with 60 Vbeta and 13 Jbeta primers. Sequenced by immunoSEQ multiplex PCR; TCRdb stores in-frame clones only, minus some. This sample's table reports some 120,000 clones. The sequencing sample was made of PBMCs. The TCR sequence derives from a man in his forties or fifties in good health and CMV-seronegative.

CDR3 in amino acids: CASSELAGGPDEQYF. The CDR3 nucleotides are TGTGCCAGCAGTGAGCTAGCGGGAGGACCGGACGAGCAGTACTTC. The chain combines TRBV6-1 with TRBJ2-7, with 11 positions matching TRBD2. With V trimmed by 3 bases and J by 5 bases, 6 bases remained unmatched. The germline CDR1 and CDR2 sequences are MNHNS and SASEGT. CDR3 length: 15 residues.